These 23 T cell receptor beta chains originate from one sample sequenced in a study of T-cell reconstitution after alpha-beta-depleted transplantation in children. Unique molecular identifiers were built into the TCRbeta library. Each CDR3 protein gets one entry after TCRdb re-called the PCR reads with MiXCR. The repertoire holds 250,000 to 400,000 distinct CDR3 sequences, with roughly 21% as singletons. The source was PBMCs, mostly from graft donor cells, collected 180 days after TCRalphabeta/CD19-depleted stem cell transplant. The source is a male patient aged 5 to 17 who had a stem cell transplant for acute lymphoblastic leukemia, so the T cells may come from the graft donor.

The rearrangement links TRBV14 to TRBJ2-3; D gene uncertain. Germline values: CDR1 SGHDN, CDR2 FVKESK. V lost 4 bases and J lost 0, with 11 bases in between. CDR3 length: 15 amino acids. The CDR3 DNA follows: TGTGCCAGCAGCCGTCTTCGGCGTAGCACAGATACGCAGTATTTT. Its protein is CASSRLRRSTDTQYF.

The chain couples TRBV18 to TRBJ1-5; D may be TRBD1 (6 bases). This CDR3 region has 14 residues. Trimming removed 5 bases from V and 3 bases from J, with 11 bases in between. Germline CDR1 and CDR2: KGHSH and LQKENI. The DNA of the CDR3 is TGTGCCAGCTCAGGATACAGGGACAATCAGCCCCAGCATTTT. It specifies CASSGYRDNQPQHF. Complete variable domain (other parts from reference TRBV18 and TRBJ1-5): NAGVMQNPRHLVRRRGQEARLRCSPMKGHSHVYWYRQLPEEGLKFMVYLQKENIIDESGMPKERFSAEFPKEGPSILRIQQVVRGDSAAYFCASSGYRDNQPQHFGDGTRLSIL.

This clonotype was seen many times. This chain connects TRBV20-1 to TRBJ2-7, with TRBD2 identical over 8 bases. The germline V gene encodes CDR1 DFQATT and CDR2 SNEGSKA (reference sequence). The trim removed 1 base at V and 3 bases at J, leaving 2 bases unmatched. The CDR3 covers 13 residues. Here the CDR3 DNA reads TGCAGTGCTAGAGGGACTAGCTACTACGAGCAGTACTTC. Its translation is CSARGTSYYEQYF.

The chain recombines TRBV7-3 with TRBJ2-6; D is uncertain. The CDR3 runs 16 residues. The germline V and J ends were trimmed by 0 bases and 0 bases, with 6 bases remaining between them. CDR1 is SGHTA, CDR2 FQGTGA, per germline. CDR3 amino acids: CASSLTGSSGANVLTF. The CDR3 nucleotides are TGTGCCAGCAGCTTAACTGGAAGCTCTGGGGCCAACGTCCTGACTTTC.

This clonotype was seen a handful of times. The chain links TRBV28 to TRBJ2-4, with D perhaps matching TRBD1 (6 bases). The germline CDR1 and CDR2 sequences are MDHEN and SYDVKM. V gave up 4 bases and J gave up 2 bases, with 9 bases separating them. The CDR3 covers 14 residues. The CDR3 spells CASSSQGTKNIQYF. As DNA, the CDR3 is TGTGCCAGCAGTTCCCAGGGGACCAAAAACATTCAGTACTTC. The variable domain in full, with the rest retrieved from reference TRBV28 and TRBJ2-4, is DVKVTQSSRYLVKRTGEKVFLECVQDMDHENMFWYRQDPGLGLRLIYFSYDVKMKEKGDIPEGYSVSREKKERFSLILESASTNQTSMYLCASSSQGTKNIQYFGAGTRLSVL.

The chain recombines TRBV18 with TRBJ2-7; 8 bases align to TRBD1. Germline V lookup: CDR1 KGHSH, CDR2 LQKENI. This CDR3 is built from 16 residues. The ends lost 2 bases at V and 0 bases at J; junction bases unmatched: 6. The CDR3: CASSPVQGAGSYEQYF. DNA of the CDR3: TGTGCCAGCTCACCAGTGCAGGGGGCCGGCTCCTACGAGCAGTACTTC.

The rearrangement uses TRBV7-3 and TRBJ2-5; D uncertain. This CDR3 is built from 13 residues. Germline V gene data show CDR1 as SGHTA and CDR2 as FQGTGA. Deletions cut 6 bases from V and 3 bases from J, with 11 bases between. Written as DNA, the CDR3 is TGTGCCAGCAGTAAGGAGCGAAAAGAGACCCAGTACTTC. This sequence encodes CASSKERKETQYF. Full variable domain (missing parts from reference TRBV7-3 and TRBJ2-5): GAGVSQTPSNKVTEKGKYVELRCDPISGHTALYWYRQSLGQGPEFLIYFQGTGAADDSGLPNDRFFAVRPEGSVSTLKIQRTERGDSAVYLCASSKERKETQYFGPGTRLLVL.

In this sample, this clonotype turned up a few times. The CDR3: CSAGISGRALETQYF. The CDR3 DNA sequence: TGCAGTGCGGGGATAAGCGGGAGGGCCTTAGAGACCCAGTACTTC. This rearrangement joins TRBV20-1 to TRBJ2-5; TRBD2 matches 10 bases. Trimming cost V 6 bases and J 4 bases; bases outside gene matches: 11. Germline V gene sequence: CDR1 DFQATT, CDR2 SNEGSKA (reference sequence). This CDR3 contains 15 residues.

This clonotype was seen more than once but under ten times. The CDR3 protein is CASSLTTGRQPQHF. In nucleotides, the CDR3 is TGTGCCAGCAGTCTCACGACAGGACGCCAGCCCCAGCATTTT. The chain carries TRBV12-3 or TRBV12-4 and TRBJ1-5; D is perhaps TRBD1 (6 bases). The V end was cut by 5 bases, the J end by 7 bases, with 15 bases between. The CDR3 totals 14 residues.

This clonotype is a singleton in its sample. The rearrangement joins TRBV15 to TRBJ1-1; 7 bases are a match to TRBD1. There are 15 residues in the CDR3. From germline, CDR1 is LNHNV and CDR2 YYDKDF (reference sequence). Trimming took 5 bases from V and 4 from J; bases not matched to a gene: 10. CDR3 bases: TGTGCCACCAGCTTAATTTCGACAGGGTTCACTGAAGCTTTCTTT. Amino acids: CATSLISTGFTEAFF.

The chain recombines TRBV20-1 with TRBJ2-5; D gene ambiguous. Per the germline V gene, CDR1 is DFQATT and CDR2 is SNEGSKA (reference sequence). Trimming removed 3 bases from V and 2 bases from J, with 10 bases in between. The CDR3 spans 13 residues. CDR3 loop: CSASSGPQETQYF. CDR3 sequence (DNA): TGCAGTGCTAGCTCTGGCCCTCAAGAGACCCAGTACTTC.

The chain has TRBV20-1 and TRBJ2-7; 9 bases are a match to TRBD1. This CDR3 is 13 amino acids long. In germline, CDR1 is DFQATT, CDR2 SNEGSKA (reference sequence). V was clipped by 5 bases and J by 5 bases; unmatched bases: 7. This chain's CDR3 is CSAGGDREDEQYF. The CDR3 bases are TGCAGTGCTGGGGGGGACAGGGAAGACGAGCAGTACTTC.

This clonotype came up many times. The chain couples TRBV10-3 to TRBJ1-1; D remains ambiguous. Trimming shortened V by 4 bases and J by 0 bases, and 15 bases separated the two germline ends. This CDR3 has 16 residues. Per germline, CDR1 ENHRY and CDR2 SYGVKD. For the CDR3, the DNA is TGTGCCATCAGTGGCCGGACGGAAAACATGAACACTGAAGCTTTCTTT. This sequence encodes CAISGRTENMNTEAFF.

V and J are TRBV10-2 and TRBJ2-7; 10 bases map to TRBD2. V lost 1 base to trimming and J lost 4 bases; unmatched junction nucleotides: 4. Germline V gene sequence: CDR1 WSHSY, CDR2 SAAADI. This CDR3 contains 15 residues. The CDR3, as DNA: TGCGCCAGCAGTGAGTTGCTAGCGGGAGCTTACGAGCAGTACTTC. It yields the protein CASSELLAGAYEQYF.

The rearrangement joins TRBV10-3 to TRBJ2-7; 13 nucleotides match TRBD2. The CDR3 contains 14 residues. Germline assignment: CDR1 ENHRY and CDR2 SYGVKD. Trimming cost V 6 bases and J 6 bases; bases outside gene matches: 5. CDR3 loop: CAISRLAGGGEQYF. CDR3 bases: TGTGCCATCAGCCGACTAGCGGGAGGAGGCGAGCAGTACTTC.

The chain has TRBV6-4 and TRBJ1-2; D not resolved. The CDR3 is 15 amino acids. Germline assignment: CDR1 MRHNA and CDR2 SNTAGT. The germline V and J ends were trimmed by 5 bases and 8 bases, with 21 bases remaining between them. DNA for the CDR3: TGTGCCAGCAGTTTAACCGAGTCCGGCTATGCAGGCTACACCTTC. Protein sequence: CASSLTESGYAGYTF.

This clonotype showed up just a few times. This chain uses TRBV5-8 with TRBJ2-4; D tentatively reads TRBD1 or TRBD2 (6 bases each). Trimming took 4 bases from V and 1 from J, leaving 12 bases between them. CDR3 size: 15 residues. Germline-derived CDR1 and CDR2 are SGHTS and YDEGEE. CDR3 nucleotides: TGTGCCAGCAGCCTTGTAGGGGGGGCCAAAAACATTCAGTACTTC. This translates into CASSLVGGAKNIQYF.

This clonotype has a count of ten or more. The chain combines TRBV29-1 with TRBJ1-2; perhaps TRBD1 as D (5 bases). The V end lost 3 bases, the J end lost 6 bases, and 11 bases lay between the germline ends. Germline CDR1 and CDR2: SQVTM and ANQGSEA. The CDR3 has 12 amino acids. The DNA for the CDR3 is TGCAGCGTTGATAAAGGCAGGGATGGCTACACCTTC. This sequence encodes CSVDKGRDGYTF.

This chain connects TRBV15 to TRBJ2-7; the match to TRBD2 covers 15 bases. V lost 0 bases, J lost 0 bases, and 15 bases stayed unmatched. The CDR3 extends over 22 amino acids. From germline, CDR1 is LNHNV and CDR2 YYDKDF (reference sequence). DNA of the CDR3: TGTGCCACCAGCAGAGATCAGTTGGGACTAGCGGGAGGTCTATCGTTCTCCTACGAGCAGTACTTC. It yields the protein CATSRDQLGLAGGLSFSYEQYF.

This clonotype was observed a few times. J is TRBJ2-7 and V is TRBV9; a possible D gene is TRBD2 (6 bases). Trimming took 0 bases from V and 2 from J, leaving 6 bases between them. The CDR3 length is 13 residues. The V gene's germline CDR1 is SGDLS and CDR2 YYNGEE. As DNA, the CDR3 is TGTGCCAGCAGCGTAGCGGGAGCCTACGAGCAGTACTTC. It yields the protein CASSVAGAYEQYF.

A word on this clonotype: One end of the junction does not line up with germline, which may come from a read error. The rearrangement uses TRBV5-1 and TRBJ2-7, with TRBD2 matching over 10 bases. The CDR3 has 17 residues. The germline gives CDR1 SGHRS, CDR2 YFSETQ. The CDR3 is CASSSGLAAYLSYEQCF. Here the CDR3 DNA reads TGCGCCAGCAGCTCCGGACTAGCGGCCTACCTCTCCTACGAGCAGTGCTTC. Together with reference TRBV5-1 and TRBJ2-7, the CDR3 gives the full variable domain: KAGVTQTPRYLIKTRGQQVTLSCSPISGHRSVSWYQQTPGQGLQFLFEYFSETQRNKGNFPGRFSGRQFSNSRSEMNVSTLELGDSALYLCASSSGLAAYLSYEQCFGPGTRLTVT.

Comments on this clonotype: A read error may produce the germline difference seen at one junction end. CDR3 protein: CASTIKLAGFNEQFF. CDR3 DNA sequence: TGTGCCAGTACTATAAAACTAGCGGGATTCAATGAGCAGTTCTTC. The rearrangement uses TRBV19 and TRBJ2-1; 10 bases map to TRBD2. The CDR3 has 15 residues. The germline CDR1 and CDR2 sequences are LNHDA and SQIVND (reference sequence).

This clonotype was seen repeatedly, ten times or more. The chain couples TRBV27 to TRBJ2-5; D unresolved. This CDR3 contains 11 residues. Trimming pared 5 bases from V and 2 bases from J, leaving 3 bases between. CDR1 and CDR2 (germline): MNHEY, SMNVEV (reference sequence). CDR3 coding DNA: TGTGCCAGCAGTGATCAAGAGACCCAGTACTTC. Protein: CASSDQETQYF.